A selection of T cell receptor beta chains follows, all from one sample in a study of shared clonotypes between healthy human individuals. The table came from immunoSEQ multiplex PCR; TCRdb's copy has only in-frame clones and leaves some out. The sample carries 1.4 million or so clones, about 98.5% recorded once. Material: naive CD4+ T cells sorted from blood. These receptors came from a man younger than 40 in good health. Both conserved end residues are part of each CDR3. A D gene is named only where the DNA matches it firmly. The size entry is marked missing in some rows and otherwise reads once, few, many or a size class.

CDR3nt,CDR3aa,d_gene,j_gene,v_gene,abundance
TGTGCCACCAGAAACAGGGGGACTAATGAAAAACTGTTTTTT,CATRNRGTNEKLFF,TRBD1,TRBJ1-4,TRBV28,-
TGCGCCACCAGTATAGGAGGGAAAAGCTCCTACAATGAGCAGTTCTTC,CATSIGGKSSYNEQFF,-,TRBJ2-1,TRBV5-1,-
TGTGCCAGCTCACCAGGGCCCCCTAAACCTTATCAGCCCCAGCATTTT,CASSPGPPKPYQPQHF,-,TRBJ1-5,TRBV18,-
TGTGCCAGCAGTGTGGGGGGCGCGGGTTCGATAGGTGAGCAGTTCTTC,CASSVGGAGSIGEQFF,-,TRBJ2-1,TRBV25-1,-
TGTGCCAGCAGCCGATCGGGACAGGGGTATGGCTACACCTTC,CASSRSGQGYGYTF,TRBD1,TRBJ1-2,TRBV11-2,-
TGTGCCAGCAGCTGGGACAGGGGGCTGTACTACGAGCAGTACTTC,CASSWDRGLYYEQYF,TRBD1,TRBJ2-7,TRBV11-2,-
TGTGCCAGCAGCTTTCAGCTGGCTTCGGGCACAGATACGCAGTATTTT,CASSFQLASGTDTQYF,-,TRBJ2-3,TRBV7-2,-
TGTGCCAGCAGTTTAACCAGGGCTTTCGACAATGAGCAGTTCTTC,CASSLTRAFDNEQFF,-,TRBJ2-1,TRBV28,-
TGTGCCAGCAGTGAAATAGCGGGAGAGTACAATGAGCAGTTCTTC,CASSEIAGEYNEQFF,TRBD2,TRBJ2-1,TRBV6-1,once
TGTGCCAGCAGCCCGTGGGGGCTGGGGGAGCAGTACTTC,CASSPWGLGEQYF,-,TRBJ2-7,TRBV2,-
TGTGCCAGCAGCTGGGGCTCCTACGAGCAGTACTTC,CASSWGSYEQYF,-,TRBJ2-7,TRBV7-2,-
TGTGCCAGCAGTCCAGGGGTTCAGAGCAATCAGCCCCAGCATTTT,CASSPGVQSNQPQHF,-,TRBJ1-5,TRBV28,-
TGCAGCGCTCTCGGGGGGACTAGCGGGAGGGCCGGGTACAATGAGCAGTTCTTC,CSALGGTSGRAGYNEQFF,TRBD2,TRBJ2-1,TRBV29-1,-
TGTGCCAGCAGTGAATACACTAGCGAAGAGACCCAGTACTTC,CASSEYTSEETQYF,TRBD2,TRBJ2-5,TRBV6-1,-
TGTGCCAGCAGCTTAGAGATCCAAGAGACCCAGTACTTC,CASSLEIQETQYF,-,TRBJ2-5,TRBV5-4,-
TGTGCCAGCAGTGTTCGAGCTAGCGGGAGCGGTTCCTACAATGAGCAGTTCTTC,CASSVRASGSGSYNEQFF,TRBD2,TRBJ2-1,TRBV6-1,-
TGTGCCAGCAGCTTTGGGACTAGCGGGAGTTACAATGAGCAGTTCTTC,CASSFGTSGSYNEQFF,TRBD2,TRBJ2-1,TRBV7-9,-
TGTGCCAGCAGCTTGGACGCCGCGACAGGGACCTACGAGCAGTACTTC,CASSLDAATGTYEQYF,TRBD1,TRBJ2-7,TRBV5-4,-
TGCGCCAGCAGCTTAGGAAGCATGAACACTGAAGCTTTCTTT,CASSLGSMNTEAFF,-,TRBJ1-1,TRBV5-1,-
TGTGCCAGCAGGGCGACGGGACTACCCCCCTACGAGCAGTACTTC,CASRATGLPPYEQYF,TRBD2,TRBJ2-7,TRBV27,once
TGCGCCAGCACCCGAACCATAGGGCCGTCGGACAGGGCCTACGAGCAGTACTTC,CASTRTIGPSDRAYEQYF,TRBD1,TRBJ2-7,TRBV5-1,-
TGTGCCAGCAGTAGGACTAGCGGGAGCAGCTACGAGCAGTACTTC,CASSRTSGSSYEQYF,TRBD2,TRBJ2-7,TRBV6-1,-
TGTGCCAGCAGCTTAGCCAGGGGATCGGAGACCCAGTACTTC,CASSLARGSETQYF,-,TRBJ2-5,TRBV7-9,-
TGTGCCAGCTCACCACTATCTGGGCCCGGAACAGATACGCAGTATTTT,CASSPLSGPGTDTQYF,-,TRBJ2-3,TRBV18,-
TGTGCCAGCAGGCCTGGTAGGAGCTCCTACAATGAGCAGTTCTTC,CASRPGRSSYNEQFF,-,TRBJ2-1,TRBV2,-
TGTGCCAGTAGTATAGGGGGGACTAGCGGGTCCCACACAGCCTACGAGCAGTACTTC,CASSIGGTSGSHTAYEQYF,TRBD2,TRBJ2-7,TRBV19,once
TGTGCCACTTCTTCGCGGGCCTTGCCAACCGGGGAGCTGTTTTTT,CATSSRALPTGELFF,-,TRBJ2-2,TRBV7-9,-
TGTGCCAGCAGTTTATATCCCAGTGGAGCTTTCTTT,CASSLYPSGAFF,-,TRBJ1-1,TRBV28,once
TGTGCCAGCAGTCTAGCGGGAGGACGAGGAGAGACCCAGTACTTC,CASSLAGGRGETQYF,TRBD2,TRBJ2-5,TRBV27,-
TGTGCCAGCAGCTTCGCGGGACTAGCGGGAGGGGGGACCGGGGAGCTGTTTTTT,CASSFAGLAGGGTGELFF,TRBD2,TRBJ2-2,TRBV7-2,-